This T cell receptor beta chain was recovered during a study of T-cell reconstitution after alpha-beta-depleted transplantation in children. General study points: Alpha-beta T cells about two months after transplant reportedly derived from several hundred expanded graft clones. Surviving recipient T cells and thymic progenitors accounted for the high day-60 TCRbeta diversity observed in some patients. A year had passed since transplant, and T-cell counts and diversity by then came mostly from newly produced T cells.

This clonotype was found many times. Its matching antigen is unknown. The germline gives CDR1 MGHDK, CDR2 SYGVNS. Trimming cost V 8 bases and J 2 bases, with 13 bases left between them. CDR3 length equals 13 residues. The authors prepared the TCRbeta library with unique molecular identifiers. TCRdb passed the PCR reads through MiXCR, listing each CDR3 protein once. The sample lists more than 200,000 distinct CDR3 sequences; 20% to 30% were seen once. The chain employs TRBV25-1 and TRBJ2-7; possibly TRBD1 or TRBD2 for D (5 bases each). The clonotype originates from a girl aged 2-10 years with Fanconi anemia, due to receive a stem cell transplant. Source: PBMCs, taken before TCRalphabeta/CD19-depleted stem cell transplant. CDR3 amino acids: CASQGTYPYEQYF. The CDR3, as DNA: TGTGCCAGCCAAGGGACCTACCCCTACGAGCAGTACTTC.